This is a list of T cell receptor beta chains from one sample in a study of ipilimumab plus nivolumab after autologous stem cell transplantation. The method was immunoSEQ multiplex PCR; TCRdb's version includes in-frame clones alone and lacks a portion of them. The sample shows 77,000 or so clones, 75% to 85% of them seen only once. This material consisted of PBMCs, taken in a trial of ipilimumab plus nivolumab as post-transplant consolidation. These receptors were taken from a male donor with diffuse large B-cell lymphoma. The CDR3 runs from the conserved cysteine through the conserved F or W. Fields, in order: J gene, V gene, CDR3 protein.

J: TRBJ1-1; V: TRBV6-5; CDR3: CASSRTGGRTEAFF
J: TRBJ2-3; V: TRBV6-1; CDR3: CASSGTGSIDRTDTQYF
J: TRBJ2-3; V: TRBV5-1; CDR3: CASSLGNRDFLTPDTQYF
J: TRBJ2-5; V: TRBV7-3; CDR3: CASSYDSSTKETQYF
J: TRBJ1-1; V: TRBV7-9; CDR3: CASSLVGSEAFF
J: TRBJ2-7; V: TRBV19; CDR3: CASSQRDRGSYEQYF
J: NA; V: TRBV4-3; CDR3: CASSQELAGMGEQYF
J: TRBJ1-4; V: TRBV6-5; CDR3: CASSSPGNGNEKLFF
J: TRBJ2-2; V: TRBV7-3; CDR3: CASSSGTGTGELFF
J: TRBJ1-1; V: TRBV6-1; CDR3: CASTEYSAGSTEAFF
J: TRBJ1-2; V: TRBV5-1; CDR3: CASSLWTGFYGYTF
J: TRBJ1-1; V: TRBV6-5; CDR3: CASSTTGGGNTEAFF
J: TRBJ2-7; V: TRBV6-5; CDR3: CASSQTPDRAYEQYF
J: TRBJ2-1; V: TRBV5-6; CDR3: CASTSKGASGPRGQFF
J: TRBJ1-3; V: TRBV2; CDR3: CASSDLGARGNTIYF
J: TRBJ1-1; V: TRBV5-8; CDR3: CASSPSFRNTEAFF
J: TRBJ2-1; V: TRBV14; CDR3: CASSPSLLAGGDNEQFF
J: TRBJ1-6; V: TRBV6-5; CDR3: CASSSGGVGHSPLHF